This TCR beta chain was observed in a study of T-cell memory formation after mild COVID-19. Study results and limitations: Memory cells collected pre-infection included some clones that later responded, suggesting cross-reactive memory joined.

Germline CDR1 reads GTSNPN; CDR2 reads SVGIG (reference sequence). The J segment lost 5 bases and the V segment lost 1 base, leaving 13 bases of the junction unmatched. CDR3 size: 17 residues. A word on this clonotype: Its specificity is unknown.

TCRdb redid the calling of the 5' RACE reads with MiXCR, one entry per CDR3 protein. Of roughly 240,000 distinct CDR3 sequences listed, 15% to 20% are singletons. The origin of this receptor is a man aged 18 to 29 who had mild COVID-19 (a few samples of this study predate the infection). Cell type and time point are not known. The gene calls are TRBV30 and TRBJ1-1, with TRBD1 identical over 10 bases. Sample: PBMCs or a T cell subset sorted from them (not recorded which). CDR3 bases: TGTGCCTGGAGTGCGCAGGGACAGGGGAGGAGGTCGACTGAAGCTTTCTTT. This codes for CAWSAQGQGRRSTEAFF.